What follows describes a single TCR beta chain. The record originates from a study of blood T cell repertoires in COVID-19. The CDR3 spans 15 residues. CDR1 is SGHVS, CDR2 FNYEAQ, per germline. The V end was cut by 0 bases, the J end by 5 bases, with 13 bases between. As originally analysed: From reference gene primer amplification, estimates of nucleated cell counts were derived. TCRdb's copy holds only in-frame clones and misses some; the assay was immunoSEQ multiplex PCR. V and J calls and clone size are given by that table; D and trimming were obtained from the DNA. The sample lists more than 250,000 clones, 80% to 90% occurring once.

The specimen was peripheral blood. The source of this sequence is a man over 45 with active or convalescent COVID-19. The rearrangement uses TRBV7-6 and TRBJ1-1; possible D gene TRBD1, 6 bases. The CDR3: CASSLANAGETEAFF. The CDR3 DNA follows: TGTGCCAGCAGCTTAGCGAATGCAGGGGAGACTGAAGCTTTCTTT.